Following are 18 T cell receptor beta chains from one sample sequenced in a study of T cells in tumors after PD-1 blockade. Profiling relied on immunoSEQ multiplex PCR, and the TCRdb table lists in-frame clones only, not all of them. This repertoire shows 13,000 to 15,000 clones, 80% to 85% found once; its top ten account for roughly 25%. The sample consisted of PBMCs, taken after anti-PD-1 treatment. The source is a human donor with basal cell carcinoma.

In its sample, this clone was seen once. CDR3 sequence (DNA): TGTGCCAGCAGCGAAGGGTCGTACAGGGACAATGAGCAGTTCTTC. Amino acid sequence: CASSEGSYRDNEQFF. The chain links TRBV7-3 to TRBJ2-1, with TRBD1 as a possible D gene (6 bases). This CDR3 is 15 amino acids long. V was clipped by 5 bases and J by 5 bases, with 16 bases between them. In germline, CDR1 is SGHTA, CDR2 FQGTGA.

This clone turned up a few times. The rearrangement links TRBV6-5 to TRBJ1-1; 7 nucleotides align to TRBD1. Germline CDR1 MNHEY, CDR2 SVGAGI. J lost 1 base, V lost 6 bases, and 2 bases had no gene match. The CDR3 runs 13 residues. The CDR3 region is CASRRGRNTEAFF. CDR3 coding DNA: TGTGCCAGCAGAAGGGGGCGGAACACTGAAGCTTTCTTT.

This clone was recorded once. The chain recombines TRBV7-8 with TRBJ2-7; maybe TRBD1 (6 bases). V lost 5 bases and J 0 bases, leaving 17 bases between the germline ends. The CDR3 is 16 residues long. CDR1 is SGHVS, CDR2 FQNEAQ, per germline. The CDR3 coding sequence is TGTGCCAGCAGCGAACCCGGGACACCTATCTCCTACGAGCAGTACTTC. Its translation: CASSEPGTPISYEQYF.

The V call is TRBV18, the J call TRBJ2-4; no clear D. The CDR3 runs to 16 residues. V shed 3 bases and J shed 3 bases, with 15 bases lying between them. CDR1 and CDR2 (germline): KGHSH, LQKENI. The CDR3 loop is CASSPKSPLGKNIQYF. Written as DNA, the CDR3 is TGTGCCAGCTCACCTAAATCCCCATTGGGCAAAAACATTCAGTACTTC.

Here the CDR3 DNA reads TGCAGCGAATCAGGGGGGGAAAGTTTTGGCTACACCTTC. Protein: CSESGGESFGYTF. V is TRBV29-1 and J is TRBJ1-2; 7 bases agree with TRBD1. The CDR3 totals 13 residues. The V segment lost 7 bases and the J segment 7 bases; nucleotides outside the gene matches: 12. In germline, CDR1 is SQVTM, CDR2 ANQGSEA. Using reference TRBV29-1 and TRBJ1-2 for the parts outside the CDR3, the full variable domain is SAVISQKPSRDICQRGTSLTIQCQVDSQVTMMFWYRQQPGQSLTLIATANQGSEATYESGFVIDKFPISRPNLTFSTLTVSNMSPEDSSIYLCSESGGESFGYTFGSGTRLTVV.

The chain has TRBV9 and TRBJ1-2; a weak D match, TRBD1 (6 bases). CDR3 length equals 15 residues. Deletions cut 2 bases from V and 3 bases from J, with 14 bases between. Germline loops: CDR1 SGDLS, CDR2 YYNGEE. CDR3 protein: CASSVTGRGYYGYTF. Here the CDR3 DNA reads TGTGCCAGCAGCGTTACCGGCAGGGGTTACTATGGCTACACCTTC. Supplemented by reference TRBV9 and TRBJ1-2, the full variable domain reads DSGVTQTPKHLITATGQRVTLRCSPRSGDLSVYWYQQSLDQGLQFLIQYYNGEERAKGNILERFSAQQFPDLHSELNLSSLELGDSALYFCASSVTGRGYYGYTFGSGTRLTVV.

The rearrangement links TRBV19 to TRBJ1-1, with D hard to call. The V end was cut by 4 bases, the J end by 1 base, with 1 base between. This CDR3 contains 11 residues. The germline gives CDR1 LNHDA, CDR2 SQIVND (reference sequence). CDR3 in amino acids: CASSRNTEAFF. As DNA, the CDR3 is TGTGCCAGTAGTAGGAACACTGAAGCTTTCTTT.

The chain carries TRBV10-3 and TRBJ1-4; 7 bases match TRBD1. The V gene end was trimmed by 2 bases and the J gene end by 0 bases; junction bases not matched to a gene: 3. Germline V lookup: CDR1 ENHRY, CDR2 SYGVKD. The CDR3 covers 16 residues. CDR3 coding DNA: TGTGCCATCAGTGAGGCCGGGACAGCAACTAATGAAAAACTGTTTTTT. Translated: CAISEAGTATNEKLFF.

This clone showed up just once. The chain joins TRBV18 to TRBJ2-7; TRBD1 aligns across 9 bases. J lost 1 base, V lost 3 bases, and 4 bases had no gene match. Germline loops: CDR1 KGHSH, CDR2 LQKENI. This CDR3 is built from 15 residues. CDR3 coding DNA: TGTGCCAGCTCACCTTACGGGACAGGGTCCTACGAGCAGTACTTC. It encodes CASSPYGTGSYEQYF.

The chain combines TRBV6-1 with TRBJ1-2; a weak D match, TRBD1 (5 bases). This CDR3 region has 13 residues. Trimming pared 2 bases from V and 10 bases from J, leaving 14 bases between. CDR1 and CDR2 from the germline V gene are MNHNS and SASEGT. CDR3 sequence (DNA): TGTGCCAGCAGTGAACCCCCGGGCAGGGACTACACCTTC. As protein: CASSEPPGRDYTF.

The rearrangement joins TRBV5-1 to TRBJ2-7; 9 nucleotides align to TRBD1. The CDR3 runs 15 residues. The V and J ends lost 3 bases and 0 bases, in that order; junction bases with no gene match: 4. The germline gives CDR1 SGHRS, CDR2 YFSETQ. Written as DNA, the CDR3 is TGCGCCAGCAGCTGGGGACAGGGTGGCTCCTACGAGCAGTACTTC. Protein product: CASSWGQGGSYEQYF.

The chain has TRBV19 and TRBJ1-2; 8 nucleotides match TRBD1. Germline lookup yields CDR1 LNHDA and CDR2 SQIVND (reference sequence). V lost 7 bases, J lost 6 bases, and 16 bases stayed unmatched. CDR3 length: 16 amino acids. The CDR3, as DNA: TGTGCCAGTAAGGCAGGGGGCGTGGGGCTGCTTCATGGCTACACCTTC. It is translated as CASKAGGVGLLHGYTF.

The genes are TRBV9 and TRBJ1-6, with 9 bases fitting TRBD1. The V segment lost 3 bases and the J segment 7 bases; nucleotides outside the gene matches: 11. From germline, CDR1 is SGDLS and CDR2 YYNGEE. This CDR3 is built from 17 residues. The CDR3 nucleotides read TGTGCCAGCAGCGCCGACAGTCACAGGGGGCCCAATTCACCCCTCCACTTT. Its protein is CASSADSHRGPNSPLHF.

This chain connects TRBV9 to TRBJ1-2, with a tentative D call TRBD1 (5 bases). The V gene's germline CDR1 is SGDLS and CDR2 YYNGEE. V was trimmed by 0 bases and J by 8 bases, leaving 11 bases between them. CDR3 length: 13 residues. The CDR3 nucleotides read TGTGCCAGCAGCGTAGATGCAGGGCGGGGCTACACCTTC. It yields the protein CASSVDAGRGYTF.

This sequence joins TRBV7-9 and TRBJ2-5, with 11 bases that match TRBD2. This CDR3 is 15 amino acids long. With V trimmed by 1 base and J by 8 bases, 6 bases remained unmatched. Germline loops: CDR1 SEHNR, CDR2 FQNEAQ (reference sequence). DNA for the CDR3: TGTGCCAGCAGCTTAGATACTAGCGGGGGTCTAACCCAGTACTTC. Translation: CASSLDTSGGLTQYF.

In nucleotides, the CDR3 is TGTGCCAGCAGCCAAACGACAGGGCGCGCTGGAAACACCATATATTTT. It yields the protein CASSQTTGRAGNTIYF. This chain uses TRBV3-1 (or the pseudogene TRBV3-2) with TRBJ1-3, with TRBD1 identical over 7 bases. Germline trimming cut 2 bases from V and 2 bases from J; bases unmatched to any gene: 6. The length of the CDR3 is 16 residues. Germline CDR1 and CDR2: LGHDT and YNNKEL (reference sequence).

This chain joins TRBV6-5 and TRBJ1-3; a weak D match, TRBD1 (5 bases). Trimming took off 0 bases at V and 2 bases at J, with 8 bases between the two ends. In germline, CDR1 is MNHEY, CDR2 SVGAGI. This CDR3 has 15 residues. CDR3 loop: CASSYSSGPGNTIYF. The CDR3 nucleotides are TGTGCCAGCAGTTACTCATCGGGGCCTGGAAACACCATATATTTT.

J is TRBJ2-5 and V is TRBV27; possible D gene TRBD2, 5 bases. Trimming took off 3 bases at V and 5 bases at J, with 16 bases between the two ends. The germline CDR1 and CDR2 sequences are MNHEY and SMNVEV (reference sequence). This CDR3 has 15 amino acids. In DNA form, the CDR3 reads TGTGCCAGCAGTTTCTGGACTTCGTACAAGGAGACCCAGTACTTC. It yields the protein CASSFWTSYKETQYF.